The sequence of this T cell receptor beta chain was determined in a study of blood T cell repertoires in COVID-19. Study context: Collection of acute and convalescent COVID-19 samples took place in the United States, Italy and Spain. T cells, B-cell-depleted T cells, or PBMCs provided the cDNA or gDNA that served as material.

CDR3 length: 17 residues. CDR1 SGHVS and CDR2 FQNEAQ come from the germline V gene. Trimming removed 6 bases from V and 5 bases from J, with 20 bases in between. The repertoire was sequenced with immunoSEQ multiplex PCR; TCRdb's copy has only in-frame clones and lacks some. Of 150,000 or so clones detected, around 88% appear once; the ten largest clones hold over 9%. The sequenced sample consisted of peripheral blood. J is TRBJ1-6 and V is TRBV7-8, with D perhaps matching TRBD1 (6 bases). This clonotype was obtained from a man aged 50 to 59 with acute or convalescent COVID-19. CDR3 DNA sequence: TGTGCCAGCAGTTTTAGGGACACGCCAACCCATAATTCACCCCTCCACTTT. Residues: CASSFRDTPTHNSPLHF.